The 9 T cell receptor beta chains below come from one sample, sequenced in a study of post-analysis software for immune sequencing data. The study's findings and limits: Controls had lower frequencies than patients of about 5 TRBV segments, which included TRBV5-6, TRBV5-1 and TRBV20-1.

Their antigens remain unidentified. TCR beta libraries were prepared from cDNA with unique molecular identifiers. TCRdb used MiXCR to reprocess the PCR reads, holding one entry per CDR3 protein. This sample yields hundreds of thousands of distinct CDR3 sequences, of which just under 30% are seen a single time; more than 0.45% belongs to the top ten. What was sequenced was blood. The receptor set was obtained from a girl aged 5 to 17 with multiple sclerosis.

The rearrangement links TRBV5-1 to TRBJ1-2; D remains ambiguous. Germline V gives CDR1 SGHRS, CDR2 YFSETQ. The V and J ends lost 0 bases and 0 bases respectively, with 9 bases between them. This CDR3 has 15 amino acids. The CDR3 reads CASSLARAANYGYTF. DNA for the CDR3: TGCGCCAGCAGCTTGGCGAGGGCCGCTAACTATGGCTACACCTTC. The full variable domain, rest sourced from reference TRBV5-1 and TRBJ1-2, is KAGVTQTPRYLIKTRGQQVTLSCSPISGHRSVSWYQQTPGQGLQFLFEYFSETQRNKGNFPGRFSGRQFSNSRSEMNVSTLELGDSALYLCASSLARAANYGYTFGSGTRLTVV.

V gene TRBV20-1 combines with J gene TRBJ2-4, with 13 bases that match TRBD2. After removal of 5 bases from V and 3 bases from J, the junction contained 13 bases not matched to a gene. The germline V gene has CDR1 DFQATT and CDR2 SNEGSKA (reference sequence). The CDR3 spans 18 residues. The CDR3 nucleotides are TGCAGTGCTCAGTCCTGGACTAGCGGGAGTTCGGGCAAAAACATTCAGTACTTC. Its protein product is CSAQSWTSGSSGKNIQYF.

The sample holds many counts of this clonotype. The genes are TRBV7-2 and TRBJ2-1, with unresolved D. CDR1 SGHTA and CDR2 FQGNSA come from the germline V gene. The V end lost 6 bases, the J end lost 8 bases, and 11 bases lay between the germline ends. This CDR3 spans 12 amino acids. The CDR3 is CASSKRDYEQFF. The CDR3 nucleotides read TGTGCCAGCAGTAAAAGGGATTATGAGCAGTTCTTC.

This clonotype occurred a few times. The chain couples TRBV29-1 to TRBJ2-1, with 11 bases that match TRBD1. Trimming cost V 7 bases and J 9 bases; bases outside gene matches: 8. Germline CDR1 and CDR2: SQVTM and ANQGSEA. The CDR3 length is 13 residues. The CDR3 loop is CSAGDRGIGEQFF. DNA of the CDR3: TGCAGCGCTGGGGACAGGGGGATCGGTGAGCAGTTCTTC.

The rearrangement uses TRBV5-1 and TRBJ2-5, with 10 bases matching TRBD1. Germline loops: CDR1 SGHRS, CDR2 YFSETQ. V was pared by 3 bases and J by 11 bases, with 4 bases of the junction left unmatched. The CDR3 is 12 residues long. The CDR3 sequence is CASSSGQGEQYF. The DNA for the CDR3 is TGCGCCAGCAGCTCTGGACAGGGGGAGCAGTACTTC.

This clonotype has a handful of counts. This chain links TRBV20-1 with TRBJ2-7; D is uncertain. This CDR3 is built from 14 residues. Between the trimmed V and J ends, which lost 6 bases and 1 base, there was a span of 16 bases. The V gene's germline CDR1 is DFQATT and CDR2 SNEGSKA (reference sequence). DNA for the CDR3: TGCAGTGCCCGGCTGAGCGTACCATCCTACGAGCAGTACTTC. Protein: CSARLSVPSYEQYF.

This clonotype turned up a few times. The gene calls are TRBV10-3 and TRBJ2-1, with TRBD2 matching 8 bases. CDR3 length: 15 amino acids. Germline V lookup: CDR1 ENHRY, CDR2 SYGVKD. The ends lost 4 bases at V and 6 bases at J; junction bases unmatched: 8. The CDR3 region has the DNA TGTGCCATCAGTGGAGGGACTAGTAATGGCAATGAGCAGTTCTTC. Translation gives CAISGGTSNGNEQFF.

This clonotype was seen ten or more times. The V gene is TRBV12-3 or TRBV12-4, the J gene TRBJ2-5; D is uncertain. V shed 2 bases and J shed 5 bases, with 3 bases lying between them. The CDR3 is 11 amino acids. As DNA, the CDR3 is TGTGCCAGCAGTTTATATGAGACCCAGTACTTC. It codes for CASSLYETQYF.

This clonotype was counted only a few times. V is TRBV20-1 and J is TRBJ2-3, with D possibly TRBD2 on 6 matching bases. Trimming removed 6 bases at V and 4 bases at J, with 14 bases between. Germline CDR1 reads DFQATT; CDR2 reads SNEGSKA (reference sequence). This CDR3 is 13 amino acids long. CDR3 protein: CSAGLGGADTQYF. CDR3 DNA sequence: TGCAGTGCCGGGCTGGGGGGAGCAGATACGCAGTATTTT.